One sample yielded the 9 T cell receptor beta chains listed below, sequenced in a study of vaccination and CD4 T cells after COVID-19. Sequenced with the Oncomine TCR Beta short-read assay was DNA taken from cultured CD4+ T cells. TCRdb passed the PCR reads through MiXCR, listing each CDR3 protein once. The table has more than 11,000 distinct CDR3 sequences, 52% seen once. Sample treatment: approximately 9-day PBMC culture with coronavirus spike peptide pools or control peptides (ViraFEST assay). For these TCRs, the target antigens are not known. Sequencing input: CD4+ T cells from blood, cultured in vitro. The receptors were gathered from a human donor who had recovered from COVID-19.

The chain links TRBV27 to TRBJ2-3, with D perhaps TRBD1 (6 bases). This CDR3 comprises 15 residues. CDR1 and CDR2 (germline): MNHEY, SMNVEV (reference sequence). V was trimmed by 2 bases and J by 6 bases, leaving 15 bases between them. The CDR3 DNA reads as TGTGCCAGCAGTTTAAGGGACAAACGTCCGGATACGCAGTATTTT. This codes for CASSLRDKRPDTQYF.

The CDR3 region is CASSPPQGEAFF. For the CDR3, the DNA is TGTGCCAGCTCACCACCCCAGGGTGAAGCTTTCTTT. The chain recombines TRBV18 with TRBJ1-1; TRBD1 might be the D (5 bases). The V gene lost 0 bases and the J gene lost 7 bases, with 6 bases spanning the gap. The CDR3 covers 12 residues. Germline V gives CDR1 KGHSH, CDR2 LQKENI.

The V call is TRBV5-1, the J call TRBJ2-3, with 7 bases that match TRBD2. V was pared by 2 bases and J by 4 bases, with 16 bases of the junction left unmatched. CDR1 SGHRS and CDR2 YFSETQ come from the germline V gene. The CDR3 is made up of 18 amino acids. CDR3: CASSLAYGSAGTPDTQYF. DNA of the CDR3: TGCGCCAGCAGCTTAGCCTACGGGTCAGCGGGGACCCCAGATACGCAGTATTTT.

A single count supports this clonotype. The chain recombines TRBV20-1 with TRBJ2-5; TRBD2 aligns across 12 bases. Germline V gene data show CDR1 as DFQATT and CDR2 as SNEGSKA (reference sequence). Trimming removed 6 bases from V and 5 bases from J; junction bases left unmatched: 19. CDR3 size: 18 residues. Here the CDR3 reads CSAQNIQGLAGGRETQYF. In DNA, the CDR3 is TGCAGTGCCCAAAACATCCAAGGGCTAGCGGGGGGGCGGGAGACCCAGTACTTC.

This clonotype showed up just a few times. The DNA of the CDR3 is TGTGCCAGCAGCTTAGCGCGTTCACCCGGTTATAGCAATCAGCCCCAGCATTTT. Encoded protein: CASSLARSPGYSNQPQHF. This rearrangement joins TRBV7-8 to TRBJ1-5; D is undetermined. From germline, CDR1 is SGHVS and CDR2 FQNEAQ. The V end lost 0 bases, the J end lost 0 bases, and 15 bases lay between the germline ends. The CDR3 extends over 18 amino acids.

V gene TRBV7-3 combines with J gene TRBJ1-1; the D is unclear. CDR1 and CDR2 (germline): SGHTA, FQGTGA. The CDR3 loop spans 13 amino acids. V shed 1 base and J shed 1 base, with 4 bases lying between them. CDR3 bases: TGTGCCAGCAGCTTAAACACGAACACTGAAGCTTTCTTT. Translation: CASSLNTNTEAFF. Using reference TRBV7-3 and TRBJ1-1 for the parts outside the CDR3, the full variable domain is GAGVSQTPSNKVTEKGKYVELRCDPISGHTALYWYRQSLGQGPEFLIYFQGTGAADDSGLPNDRFFAVRPEGSVSTLKIQRTERGDSAVYLCASSLNTNTEAFFGQGTRLTVV.

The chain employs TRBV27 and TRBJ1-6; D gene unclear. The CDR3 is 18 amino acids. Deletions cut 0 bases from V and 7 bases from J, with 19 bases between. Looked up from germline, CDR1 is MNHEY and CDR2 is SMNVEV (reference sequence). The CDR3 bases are TGTGCCAGCAGTTTATCGTGGCCGGGCCATCGAGTGAATTCACCCCTCCACTTT. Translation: CASSLSWPGHRVNSPLHF.

CDR3 region: CASSLGQVNTEAFF. CDR3 bases: TGCGCCAGCAGCTTGGGGCAGGTGAACACTGAAGCTTTCTTT. V usage is TRBV5-1 and J usage is TRBJ1-1; D uncertain. Germline-derived CDR1 and CDR2 are SGHRS and YFSETQ. With 0 bases removed from V and 0 bases from J, the gap between germline ends came to 6 bases. The CDR3 sequence is 14 residues long.

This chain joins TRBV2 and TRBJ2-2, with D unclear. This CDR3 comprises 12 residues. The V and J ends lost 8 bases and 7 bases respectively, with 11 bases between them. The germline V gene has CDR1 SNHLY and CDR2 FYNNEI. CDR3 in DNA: TGTGCCAGCTTGACATTGCGCGGGGAGCTGTTTTTT. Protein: CASLTLRGELFF.